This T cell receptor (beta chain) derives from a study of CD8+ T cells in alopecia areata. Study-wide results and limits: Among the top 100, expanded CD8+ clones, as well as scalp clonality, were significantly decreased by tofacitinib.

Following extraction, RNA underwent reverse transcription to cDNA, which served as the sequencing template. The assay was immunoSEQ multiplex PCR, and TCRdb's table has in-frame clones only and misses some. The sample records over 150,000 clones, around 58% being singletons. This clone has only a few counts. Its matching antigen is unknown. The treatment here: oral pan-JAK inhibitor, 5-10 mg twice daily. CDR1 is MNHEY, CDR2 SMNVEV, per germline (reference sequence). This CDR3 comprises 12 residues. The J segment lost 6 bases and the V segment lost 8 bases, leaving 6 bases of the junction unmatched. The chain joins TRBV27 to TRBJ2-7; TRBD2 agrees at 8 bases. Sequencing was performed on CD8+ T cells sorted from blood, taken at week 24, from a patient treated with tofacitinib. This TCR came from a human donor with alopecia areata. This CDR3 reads CASAGTRGEQYF. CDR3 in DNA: TGTGCCAGCGCCGGGACTAGGGGCGAGCAGTACTTC.